Below, 10 T cell receptor beta chains from the same sample are listed, as sequenced in a study of blood T cell repertoires in COVID-19. TCRdb keeps only in-frame clones here, not all; method: immunoSEQ multiplex PCR. The sample holds more than 85,000 clones, over 75% seen once. Sample: peripheral blood. The receptors originated from a woman of 80 years or more with active or convalescent COVID-19.

This clone was detected once. The chain recombines TRBV18 with TRBJ2-5; D possibly corresponds to TRBD2 (6 bases). Germline values: CDR1 KGHSH, CDR2 LQKENI. CDR3 length: 13 amino acids. Trimming shortened V by 4 bases and J by 2 bases, and 8 bases separated the two germline ends. The DNA for the CDR3 is TGTGCCAGCTCACTGAGCGGGCAAGAGACCCAGTACTTC. Protein product: CASSLSGQETQYF.

The gene calls are TRBV19 and TRBJ2-7; D may be TRBD2 (5 bases). The CDR3 has 11 residues. CDR1 LNHDA and CDR2 SQIVND come from the germline V gene (reference sequence). With 8 bases removed from V and 3 bases from J, the gap between germline ends came to 8 bases. The CDR3 loop reads CASGLDYEQYF. In nucleotides, the CDR3 is TGTGCCAGTGGACTTGACTACGAGCAGTACTTC.

This sequence joins TRBV15 and TRBJ1-2; D may be TRBD1 (5 bases). The CDR3 has 13 residues. Deletions cut 5 bases from V and 2 bases from J, with 9 bases between. Germline lookup yields CDR1 LNHNV and CDR2 YYDKDF (reference sequence). The CDR3 nucleotides are TGTGCCACCAGCGCGGACATGAACTATGGCTACACCTTC. Amino acids: CATSADMNYGYTF.

The rearrangement joins TRBV15 to TRBJ1-3; possibly TRBD1 for D (5 bases). Trimming stripped 0 bases from V and 0 bases from J, with 9 bases between. Germline V CDR1 and CDR2: LNHNV, YYDKDF (reference sequence). The CDR3 consists of 16 residues. Written as DNA, the CDR3 is TGTGCCACCAGCAGAGATCCGACAGCCTCTGGAAACACCATATATTTT. Translated: CATSRDPTASGNTIYF.

The chain has TRBV9 and TRBJ1-6; TRBD1 is a possible D gene (6 bases). V shed 1 base and J shed 8 bases, with 19 bases lying between them. Germline CDR1 and CDR2: SGDLS and YYNGEE. The CDR3 consists of 17 residues. In DNA form, the CDR3 reads TGTGCCAGCAGCGTAAGCACAGGGACGGAGGTATATTCACCCCTCCACTTT. It specifies CASSVSTGTEVYSPLHF.

The chain is built from TRBV19 and TRBJ1-2; no firm D call. The V gene's germline CDR1 is LNHDA and CDR2 SQIVND (reference sequence). The CDR3 sequence is 15 residues long. Trimming removed 3 bases at V and 0 bases at J, with 11 bases between. The CDR3 region is CASSMPNPPNYGYTF. The CDR3 DNA is TGTGCCAGTAGTATGCCTAACCCCCCTAACTATGGCTACACCTTC.

This clone was seen a single time. The chain links TRBV29-1 to TRBJ2-7; 7 bases map to TRBD2. Germline trimming cut 6 bases from V and 3 bases from J; bases unmatched to any gene: 8. The germline CDR1 and CDR2 sequences are SQVTM and ANQGSEA. CDR3 size: 13 residues. The CDR3 region has the DNA TGCAGCGTGGCGGGGAGGGGCCTCTACGAGCAGTACTTC. Translating it yields CSVAGRGLYEQYF.

This rearrangement joins TRBV19 to TRBJ2-5; 7 bases are shared with TRBD1. The CDR3 is 13 amino acids. Germline loops: CDR1 LNHDA, CDR2 SQIVND (reference sequence). Losses at the gene ends were 6 bases for V and 5 bases for J; bases not matched to a gene: 6. The CDR3 here is CASRTGNFETQYF. The CDR3 bases are TGTGCCAGTAGGACAGGGAACTTTGAGACCCAGTACTTC.

V usage is TRBV7-9 and J usage is TRBJ1-3; TRBD1 is a possible D gene (5 bases). The germline V gene encodes CDR1 SEHNR and CDR2 FQNEAQ (reference sequence). CDR3 length: 17 amino acids. Trimming removed 11 bases from V and 8 bases from J, with 31 bases in between. CDR3 sequence (DNA): TGTGCCCCACACCCCGCTCGGGACTCCCGCTCGCTACACACCATATATTTT. This gives the protein CAPHPARDSRSLHTIYF.

The V and J genes are TRBV9 and TRBJ2-7, with D maybe TRBD2 (6 bases). The CDR3 is 14 residues long. The V end lost 4 bases, the J end lost 6 bases, and 17 bases lay between the germline ends. The V gene's germline CDR1 is SGDLS and CDR2 YYNGEE. DNA for the CDR3: TGTGCCAGCAGCTCGGGCGGGACCCCCGCCGAGCAGTACTTC. This gives the protein CASSSGGTPAEQYF.